This T cell receptor beta chain was profiled in a study of PD-1 blockade in classical Hodgkin lymphoma. Study-level information: Nivolumab was given intravenously to patients at 3 mg/kg every 2 weeks. Study-level results: Healthy donors reportedly exceeded newly diagnosed patients in baseline TCR diversity.

Germline loops: CDR1 SNHLY, CDR2 FYNNEI. V shed 8 bases and J 7 bases; nucleotides not matched to a gene: 7. The CDR3 contains 13 residues. Remarks on this clone: As yet, its antigen is unknown.

Here immunoSEQ multiplex PCR was the method, and the copy in TCRdb shows in-frame clones only, minus some. Among around 25,000 clones listed, under 75% were seen once. Time point given: cycle 4 day 1 (C4D1), after about 6 weeks of nivolumab. All trial patients relapsed after autologous stem cell transplantation. The best responses consisted of complete response, partial response or progressive disease. This receptor was taken from a human donor with classical Hodgkin lymphoma. The sequencing here drew on peripheral blood mononuclear cells (PBMCs), taken before the fourth cycle of nivolumab. V and J are TRBV2 and TRBJ2-3; 9 bases fit TRBD1. CDR3 protein: CASHRDRENTQYF. The DNA of the CDR3 is TGTGCCAGCCACAGGGACAGGGAAAATACGCAGTATTTT.